These 6 T cell receptor beta chains came from one sample sequenced in a study of blood T cell repertoires in COVID-19. TCRdb's table, derived via immunoSEQ multiplex PCR, lists solely in-frame clones and lacks some. The data show roughly 250,000 clones, with more than 70% seen just once and 2% to 2.5% held by the top ten. Source material: peripheral blood. These TCRs come from a woman in her forties who had recovered from COVID-19.

The chain carries TRBV5-1 and TRBJ2-2; TRBD1 might be the D (6 bases). Trimming took off 2 bases at V and 4 bases at J, with 15 bases between the two ends. The CDR3 sequence is 16 residues long. Germline V CDR1 and CDR2: SGHRS, YFSETQ. This CDR3 is CASSLLQGSGTGELFF. CDR3 sequence (DNA): TGCGCCAGCAGCTTACTACAGGGTTCAGGCACCGGGGAGCTGTTTTTT.

This chain connects TRBV7-9 to TRBJ2-7; 7 bases are a match to TRBD2. The CDR3 contains 13 residues. Germline values: CDR1 SEHNR, CDR2 FQNEAQ (reference sequence). V shed 5 bases and J 7 bases; nucleotides not matched to a gene: 8. The CDR3 sequence: CASSDLGGREQYF. CDR3 nucleotides: TGTGCCAGCAGCGACCTCGGGGGGAGGGAGCAGTACTTC.

The CDR3 bases are TGTGCCAGCAGTCGTACAGGGAACTATGGCTACACCTTC. This codes for CASSRTGNYGYTF. This rearrangement joins TRBV3-1 (or the pseudogene TRBV3-2) to TRBJ1-2, with a possible D match to TRBD1 (6 bases). V was shortened by 6 bases and J by 2 bases, with 10 bases between the two germline ends. This CDR3 spans 13 amino acids. Per the germline V gene, CDR1 is LGHDT and CDR2 is YNNKEL (reference sequence).

This clone showed up just once. J is TRBJ2-3 and V is TRBV20-1; tentative D call: TRBD1 (5 bases). The germline V gene has CDR1 DFQATT and CDR2 SNEGSKA (reference sequence). The CDR3 has 16 residues. Trimming took off 3 bases at V and 2 bases at J, with 18 bases between the two ends. The CDR3, as DNA: TGCAGTGCTAGTTTTGGGTCAGGGTGGACCACAGATACGCAGTATTTT. Protein sequence: CSASFGSGWTTDTQYF.

V usage is TRBV24-1 and J usage is TRBJ1-5; 9 nucleotides align to TRBD1. The trim removed 2 bases at V and 5 bases at J, leaving 6 bases unmatched. Per the germline V gene, CDR1 is KGHDR and CDR2 is SFDVKD. The length of the CDR3 is 16 residues. CDR3 amino acids: CATSDWGQGMDQPQHF. DNA for the CDR3: TGTGCCACCAGTGATTGGGGACAGGGAATGGATCAGCCCCAGCATTTT.

The chain carries TRBV27 and TRBJ2-1; 8 nucleotides line up with TRBD2. The J segment lost 7 bases and the V segment lost 5 bases, leaving 13 bases of the junction unmatched. Germline V gives CDR1 MNHEY, CDR2 SMNVEV (reference sequence). The length of the CDR3 is 16 residues. The CDR3 spells CASSPLAGGHGNEQFF. The CDR3 nucleotides are TGTGCCAGCAGTCCCCTGGCGGGAGGCCATGGGAATGAGCAGTTCTTC.